The 7 T cell receptor beta chains in this list originate from one sample, sequenced in a study of cytomegalovirus exposure and HLA in healthy donors. PCR involved 60 Vbeta and 13 Jbeta primers. Sequenced by immunoSEQ multiplex PCR; TCRdb stores in-frame clones only, minus some. The data contain under 200,000 clones, 80% to 90% of them seen just once; the ten biggest clones take up 5.5% to 8%. The material sequenced was PBMCs. Receptors were obtained from a woman in her 30s in good health and CMV-seropositive.

This sequence joins TRBV7-8 and TRBJ2-4, with D possibly being TRBD1 (7 bases). V lost 5 bases to trimming and J lost 6 bases, with 35 bases between them. Germline CDR1 reads SGHVS; CDR2 reads FQNEAQ. The CDR3 sequence is 21 residues long. For the CDR3, the DNA is TGTGCCAGCAGCACAACAGGGGAGGCCTACCACAATGCCTGGGGGCGAAACATTCAGTACTTC. Translation gives CASSTTGEAYHNAWGRNIQYF.

This rearrangement joins TRBV18 to TRBJ2-6; D might be TRBD2 (5 bases). This CDR3 is built from 14 residues. The V gene lost 0 bases and the J gene lost 8 bases, with 8 bases spanning the gap. The germline V gene encodes CDR1 KGHSH and CDR2 LQKENI. This chain's CDR3 is CASSPPRVTNVLTF. CDR3 in DNA: TGTGCCAGCTCACCACCGAGGGTGACCAACGTCCTGACTTTC. Combining the CDR3 with reference TRBV18 and TRBJ2-6 gives the whole variable domain NAGVMQNPRHLVRRRGQEARLRCSPMKGHSHVYWYRQLPEEGLKFMVYLQKENIIDESGMPKERFSAEFPKEGPSILRIQQVVRGDSAAYFCASSPPRVTNVLTFGAGSRLTVL.

The V call is TRBV5-4, the J call TRBJ2-7; 9 positions match TRBD1. After removal of 4 bases from V and 10 bases from J, the junction contained 6 bases not matched to a gene. CDR1 is SGHNT, CDR2 YYREEE, per germline (reference sequence). This CDR3 spans 12 amino acids. The CDR3 reads CASSPDRGFQYF. In DNA, the CDR3 is TGTGCCAGCAGCCCCGACAGGGGGTTCCAGTACTTC. Looking up the rest from reference TRBV5-4 and TRBJ2-7 gives the full variable domain: ETGVTQSPTHLIKTRGQQVTLRCSSQSGHNTVSWYQQALGQGPQFIFQYYREEENGRGNFPPRFSGLQFPNYSSELNVNALELDDSALYLCASSPDRGFQYFGPGTRLTVT.

The chain carries TRBV5-6 and TRBJ2-7; D is unresolved. The length of the CDR3 is 13 residues. Germline V gene lookup returns CDR1 SGHDT and CDR2 YYEEEE. V lost 5 bases, J lost 0 bases, and 9 bases lay in between. The CDR3: CASSHGSSYEQYF. In DNA, the CDR3 is TGTGCCAGCAGTCATGGCAGCTCCTACGAGCAGTACTTC.

This clone was found a few times. J is TRBJ2-7 and V is TRBV28, with D perhaps matching TRBD2 (5 bases). Looked up from germline, CDR1 is MDHEN and CDR2 is SYDVKM. The CDR3 has 13 residues. The V end lost 6 bases, the J end lost 9 bases, and 18 bases lay between the germline ends. The CDR3 sequence is CASRPAKRVRQYF. CDR3 nucleotides: TGTGCCAGCAGACCTGCGAAGAGGGTGAGGCAGTACTTC.

To note about this clone: Other nucleotide sequences from this sample produce the same CDR3. The gene calls are TRBV12-5 and TRBJ2-7; 7 bases align to TRBD1. The CDR3 spans 21 residues. V shed 3 bases and J 0 bases; nucleotides not matched to a gene: 23. CDR1 LGHNT and CDR2 FRNRAP come from the germline V gene. CDR3 region: CASGLCRRKRGHRDPSYEQYF. For the CDR3, the DNA is TGTGCTAGTGGTTTATGCCGCCGAAAGAGGGGGCACAGGGACCCCTCCTACGAGCAGTACTTC.

CDR3 loop: CASSPTGQTKYF. CDR3 DNA sequence: TGTGCCAGCAGCCCGACTGGACAGACAAAGTACTTC. The V gene is TRBV7-2, the J gene TRBJ2-5, with TRBD1 as a possible D gene (6 bases). Germline V gives CDR1 SGHTA, CDR2 FQGNSA. The CDR3 is 12 residues long. Trimming shortened V by 5 bases and J by 12 bases, and 16 bases separated the two germline ends.